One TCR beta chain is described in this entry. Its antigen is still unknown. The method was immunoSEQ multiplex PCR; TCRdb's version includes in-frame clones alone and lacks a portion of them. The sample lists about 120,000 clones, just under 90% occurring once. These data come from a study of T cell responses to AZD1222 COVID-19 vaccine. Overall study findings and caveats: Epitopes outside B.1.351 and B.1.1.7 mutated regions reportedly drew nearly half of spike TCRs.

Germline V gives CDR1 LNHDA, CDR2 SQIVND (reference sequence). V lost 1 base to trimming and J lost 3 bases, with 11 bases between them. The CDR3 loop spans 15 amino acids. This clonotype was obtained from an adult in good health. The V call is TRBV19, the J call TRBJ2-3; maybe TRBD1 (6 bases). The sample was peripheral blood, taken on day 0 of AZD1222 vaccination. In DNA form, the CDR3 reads TGTGCCAGTAGTATAGCAGGGGTCAGGACAGATACGCAGTATTTT. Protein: CASSIAGVRTDTQYF.